The 17 T cell receptor beta chains below come from one sample, sequenced in a study of blood T cell repertoires in COVID-19. TCRdb's copy holds only in-frame clones and misses some; the assay was immunoSEQ multiplex PCR. The sample includes about 150,000 clones, approximately 81% of them seen just once. The sample was peripheral blood. The receptors were gathered from a woman in her sixties with COVID-19, enrolled during active disease.

The rearrangement links TRBV2 to TRBJ1-2; 7 bases fit TRBD1. Germline V CDR1 and CDR2: SNHLY, FYNNEI. Trimming took 6 bases from V and 2 from J; bases not matched to a gene: 9. CDR3 length: 15 amino acids. CDR3 amino acids: CASRPTTGVNYGYTF. DNA of the CDR3: TGTGCCAGCAGACCCACTACAGGGGTGAACTATGGCTACACCTTC.

The chain combines TRBV5-1 with TRBJ2-7; possible D gene TRBD1, 6 bases. The CDR3 has 14 residues. Germline V CDR1 and CDR2: SGHRS, YFSETQ. V lost 1 base and J 3 bases, leaving 11 bases between the germline ends. The CDR3 sequence is CASSLPRGDYEQYF. The CDR3 nucleotides read TGCGCCAGCAGCTTGCCCAGGGGCGACTACGAGCAGTACTTC.

The chain joins TRBV7-8 to TRBJ2-1; possible D gene TRBD1, 7 bases. Trimming removed 5 bases from V and 0 bases from J, with 17 bases in between. Germline loops: CDR1 SGHVS, CDR2 FQNEAQ. The CDR3 loop spans 17 amino acids. The CDR3 reads CASSLEQGTYSYNEQFF. In nucleotides, the CDR3 is TGTGCCAGCAGCCTTGAACAGGGGACTTACTCCTACAATGAGCAGTTCTTC.

V gene TRBV18 combines with J gene TRBJ2-3; D is ambiguous. Germline CDR1 KGHSH, CDR2 LQKENI. This CDR3 has 12 residues. V lost 3 bases and J 7 bases, leaving 8 bases between the germline ends. Here the CDR3 reads CASSPKEYTQYF. The CDR3 nucleotides read TGTGCCAGCTCACCGAAGGAGTATACGCAGTATTTT.

CDR3 sequence: CASSQDRANYGYTF. CDR3 bases: TGTGCCAGCAGCCAAGATAGAGCCAACTATGGCTACACCTTC. The V call is TRBV14, the J call TRBJ1-2; no definite D call. Germline CDR1 reads SGHDN; CDR2 reads FVKESK. The V end was cut by 0 bases, the J end by 2 bases, with 7 bases between. The CDR3 covers 14 residues.

The chain has TRBV30 and TRBJ1-2, with D possibly TRBD1 on 5 matching bases. V lost 4 bases, J lost 5 bases, and 11 bases lay in between. The CDR3 runs 12 residues. Germline CDR1 and CDR2: GTSNPN and SVGIG (reference sequence). CDR3 DNA sequence: TGTGCCTGGAAAAGGACACAGTATGGCTACACCTTC. Its translation is CAWKRTQYGYTF.

The chain uses TRBV5-1 and TRBJ1-4; the D gene is possibly TRBD1 (5 bases). V was pared by 2 bases and J by 7 bases, with 12 bases between. Germline CDR1 SGHRS, CDR2 YFSETQ. This CDR3 comprises 14 residues. In nucleotides, the CDR3 is TGCGCCAGCAGCTTCAGGGCGGGAGGTGAAAAACTGTTTTTT. Translated, it gives CASSFRAGGEKLFF.

This chain joins TRBV11-2 and TRBJ1-2; D not certain. V lost 0 bases, J lost 4 bases, and 3 bases lay in between. The germline V gene encodes CDR1 SGHAT and CDR2 FQNNGV. This CDR3 has 12 residues. In DNA, the CDR3 is TGTGCCAGCAGCTTAGATCTCTATGGCTACACCTTC. This sequence encodes CASSLDLYGYTF. Looking up the rest from reference TRBV11-2 and TRBJ1-2 gives the full variable domain: EAGVAQSPRYKIIEKRQSVAFWCNPISGHATLYWYQQILGQGPKLLIQFQNNGVVDDSQLPKDRFSAERLKGVDSTLKIQPAKLEDSAVYLCASSLDLYGYTFGSGTRLTVV.

This chain joins TRBV7-2 and TRBJ1-5, with 8 nucleotides matching TRBD1. Germline V CDR1 and CDR2: SGHTA, FQGNSA. This CDR3 contains 14 residues. V shed 6 bases and J 5 bases; nucleotides not matched to a gene: 6. CDR3 sequence: CASSPTGAHQPQHF. DNA of the CDR3: TGTGCCAGCAGTCCGACAGGGGCACATCAGCCCCAGCATTTT.

V usage is TRBV10-3 and J usage is TRBJ1-2, with TRBD1 as a possible D gene (6 bases). V lost 6 bases and J lost 0, with 11 bases in between. This CDR3 comprises 14 residues. Germline V gene data show CDR1 as ENHRY and CDR2 as SYGVKD. CDR3 DNA: TGTGCCATCAGCCCTAGGGGGTCTAACTATGGCTACACCTTC. It specifies CAISPRGSNYGYTF.

This sequence joins TRBV9 and TRBJ2-1; tentatively, D is TRBD1 (5 bases). The CDR3 runs 14 residues. Germline V lookup: CDR1 SGDLS, CDR2 YYNGEE. V lost 1 base and J lost 9, with 14 bases in between. The CDR3 reads CASSVTTGSREQFF. The DNA of the CDR3 is TGTGCCAGCAGCGTAACCACAGGTTCACGTGAGCAGTTCTTC.

The V gene is TRBV11-3, the J gene TRBJ2-2; D is possibly TRBD2 (5 bases). The ends were cut back, 8 bases at V and 4 bases at J, with 5 bases in the middle. Per germline, CDR1 SGHNT and CDR2 YENEEA. This CDR3 comprises 11 residues. DNA for the CDR3: TGTGCCAGCCGGGGCACCGGGGAGCTGTTTTTT. Translated: CASRGTGELFF.

The V gene is TRBV7-8, the J gene TRBJ1-1, with a weak D call TRBD1 (5 bases). This CDR3 contains 13 residues. The V end was cut by 1 base, the J end by 5 bases, with 8 bases between. Germline loops: CDR1 SGHVS, CDR2 FQNEAQ. The CDR3 here is CASSLGGGTEAFF. The DNA of the CDR3 is TGTGCCAGCAGCTTAGGCGGGGGGACTGAAGCTTTCTTT.

The chain employs TRBV24-1 and TRBJ1-3; 8 bases line up with TRBD1. J was trimmed by 0 bases and V by 7 bases; bases with no gene match: 7. This CDR3 is built from 16 residues. Germline V lookup: CDR1 KGHDR, CDR2 SFDVKD. The CDR3 sequence: CATRTGVRGSGNTIYF. The DNA of the CDR3 is TGTGCCACCAGGACAGGGGTGAGAGGCTCTGGAAACACCATATATTTT.

The chain is built from TRBV7-9 and TRBJ1-6, with a possible D match to TRBD1 (6 bases). V was trimmed by 5 bases and J by 5 bases, leaving 13 bases between them. CDR1 is SEHNR, CDR2 FQNEAQ, per germline (reference sequence). This CDR3 region has 15 residues. The CDR3 region is CASSETGIDNSPLHF. The CDR3 DNA reads as TGTGCCAGCAGCGAAACAGGGATAGATAATTCACCCCTCCACTTT.

This rearrangement joins TRBV6-6 to TRBJ1-1; TRBD1 is a possible D gene (6 bases). Germline V lookup: CDR1 MNHNY, CDR2 SVGAGI (reference sequence). The CDR3 runs to 14 residues. V lost 6 bases and J 5 bases, leaving 16 bases between the germline ends. The CDR3 spells CASRPQGSDTEAFF. CDR3 in DNA: TGTGCCAGCAGACCTCAGGGGAGTGATACTGAAGCTTTCTTT.

The rearrangement joins TRBV2 to TRBJ1-2, with 9 bases fitting TRBD1. The CDR3 length is 14 residues. Germline V gene data show CDR1 as SNHLY and CDR2 as FYNNEI. V trimming: 5 bases; J trimming: 7 bases; junction bases outside the gene matches: 8. CDR3: CASSLDRGLGGYTF. The CDR3 coding sequence is TGTGCCAGCAGTTTGGACAGGGGATTAGGTGGCTACACCTTC.